One sample yielded the 14 T cell receptor beta chains listed below, sequenced in a study of blood T cell repertoires in COVID-19. Clones were sequenced by immunoSEQ multiplex PCR, and TCRdb holds only the in-frame ones, with some missing. The table shows 100,000 to 150,000 clones, with 82% occurring only once. The material sequenced was peripheral blood. Source of these receptors: a human donor in a cohort sampled during active COVID-19.

As to this clone: Different DNA sequences within this sample yield the same CDR3. This chain links TRBV6-6 with TRBJ2-7, with 8 positions matching TRBD1. This CDR3 has 15 amino acids. CDR1 is MNHNY, CDR2 SVGAGI, per germline (reference sequence). J lost 0 bases, V lost 6 bases, and 7 bases had no gene match. This chain's CDR3 is CASSPGQGLSYEQYF. The CDR3 DNA reads as TGTGCCAGCAGCCCCGGACAGGGCCTCTCCTACGAGCAGTACTTC.

The V call is TRBV2, the J call TRBJ1-3; 8 bases agree with TRBD1. The V gene's germline CDR1 is SNHLY and CDR2 FYNNEI. This CDR3 comprises 14 residues. V was clipped by 7 bases and J by 4 bases; unmatched bases: 6. The CDR3 DNA reads as TGTGCCAGCACAGGCCAGGGGGCGGGAAACACCATATATTTT. Protein sequence: CASTGQGAGNTIYF.

This chain uses TRBV2 with TRBJ2-5; D possibly corresponds to TRBD1 (5 bases). Germline V gene lookup returns CDR1 SNHLY and CDR2 FYNNEI. CDR3 length: 13 amino acids. V dropped 4 bases and J dropped 5 bases, with 11 bases sitting between them. The CDR3 protein is CASSARVLETQYF. The CDR3 DNA reads TGTGCCAGCAGTGCCAGGGTTTTGGAGACCCAGTACTTC.

The rearrangement links TRBV7-9 to TRBJ2-2; D might be TRBD2 (6 bases). This CDR3 is built from 14 residues. V lost 3 bases, J lost 4 bases, and 9 bases lay in between. Germline values: CDR1 SEHNR, CDR2 FQNEAQ (reference sequence). The CDR3 is CASSFGGFTGELFF. CDR3 DNA: TGTGCCAGCAGCTTCGGAGGGTTCACCGGGGAGCTGTTTTTT.

This chain joins TRBV21-1 and TRBJ2-1; the table names TRBD2, a call not compared with the DNA. TRBV21-1 is labeled a pseudogene. The CDR3 covers 14 residues. The CDR3 bases are TGTGCCAGCACGGGACTAGCCTTGAACTATGAGCAGTTCTTC. This gives the protein CASTGLALNYEQFF.

This sequence joins TRBV9 and TRBJ2-7, with 9 bases identical to TRBD1. Germline trimming cut 4 bases from V and 0 bases from J; bases unmatched to any gene: 8. The CDR3 has 16 amino acids. Germline CDR1 reads SGDLS; CDR2 reads YYNGEE. Written as DNA, the CDR3 is TGTGCCAGCAGCCCTAGGACAGGGGCCCTCTCCTACGAGCAGTACTTC. Its protein is CASSPRTGALSYEQYF.

The V gene is TRBV19, the J gene TRBJ1-2; maybe TRBD1 (5 bases). Between the trimmed V and J ends, which lost 5 bases and 3 bases, there was a span of 19 bases. The CDR3 is 16 residues long. From germline, CDR1 is LNHDA and CDR2 SQIVND (reference sequence). The CDR3 nucleotides read TGTGCCAGTAGTCCGAAAGGGGCAGGGCTTGACTATGGCTACACCTTC. This sequence encodes CASSPKGAGLDYGYTF.

The chain has TRBV5-1 and TRBJ2-1, with 11 bases lining up with TRBD2. CDR1 SGHRS and CDR2 YFSETQ come from the germline V gene. Trimming cost V 5 bases and J 4 bases; bases outside gene matches: 5. CDR3 length: 15 residues. The CDR3 DNA reads as TGCGCCAGCAGTTCTAGCGGGGGGATGTACAATGAGCAGTTCTTC. The encoded protein is CASSSSGGMYNEQFF. Filled out from reference TRBV5-1 and TRBJ2-1, the complete variable domain reads KAGVTQTPRYLIKTRGQQVTLSCSPISGHRSVSWYQQTPGQGLQFLFEYFSETQRNKGNFPGRFSGRQFSNSRSEMNVSTLELGDSALYLCASSSSGGMYNEQFFGPGTRLTVL.

The rearrangement uses TRBV7-2 and TRBJ2-2; 7 nucleotides match TRBD1. The V and J ends lost 1 base and 2 bases, in that order; junction bases with no gene match: 4. The CDR3 runs 16 residues. Germline assignment: CDR1 SGHTA and CDR2 FQGNSA. CDR3 region: CASSLVAGGNTGELFF. The CDR3 DNA sequence: TGTGCCAGCAGCTTAGTCGCAGGGGGTAACACCGGGGAGCTGTTTTTT.

V is TRBV5-1 and J is TRBJ1-1, with 9 bases aligning to TRBD1. CDR1 is SGHRS, CDR2 YFSETQ, per germline. This CDR3 has 15 amino acids. J gave up 3 bases and V 4 bases, and 7 bases lay outside the gene matches. The CDR3 coding sequence is TGCGCCAGCAGCGGTACAGGGGGCGTTTACACTGAAGCTTTCTTT. This translates into CASSGTGGVYTEAFF. Supplemented by reference TRBV5-1 and TRBJ1-1, the full variable domain reads KAGVTQTPRYLIKTRGQQVTLSCSPISGHRSVSWYQQTPGQGLQFLFEYFSETQRNKGNFPGRFSGRQFSNSRSEMNVSTLELGDSALYLCASSGTGGVYTEAFFGQGTRLTVV.

This clone appeared a single time. V is TRBV5-4 and J is TRBJ2-5; 7 nucleotides align to TRBD2. This CDR3 is 14 amino acids long. Germline V gene lookup returns CDR1 SGHNT and CDR2 YYREEE (reference sequence). Trimming at V came to 4 bases and at J to 1 base, leaving 4 bases not matched to a gene. Here the CDR3 reads CASSGGGVQETQYF. The CDR3, as DNA: TGTGCCAGCAGCGGGGGAGGGGTCCAAGAGACCCAGTACTTC. The variable domain in full, with the rest retrieved from reference TRBV5-4 and TRBJ2-5, is ETGVTQSPTHLIKTRGQQVTLRCSSQSGHNTVSWYQQALGQGPQFIFQYYREEENGRGNFPPRFSGLQFPNYSSELNVNALELDDSALYLCASSGGGVQETQYFGPGTRLLVL.

The chain joins TRBV5-4 to TRBJ2-6; D gene unclear. The V end was cut by 10 bases, the J end by 0 bases, with 20 bases between. The CDR3 runs to 17 residues. Germline-derived CDR1 and CDR2 are SGHNT and YYREEE (reference sequence). CDR3 residues: CAGKYGEVHSGANVLTF. CDR3 nucleotides: TGTGCCGGAAAATATGGAGAAGTACACTCTGGGGCCAACGTCCTGACTTTC.

This chain joins TRBV29-1 and TRBJ2-2; a weak D match, TRBD1 (5 bases). Trimming took off 6 bases at V and 0 bases at J, with 11 bases between the two ends. This CDR3 contains 14 residues. CDR1 is SQVTM and CDR2 is ANQGSEA in the germline V gene. The CDR3 sequence: CSVRDSTNTGELFF. The CDR3 region has the DNA TGCAGCGTCAGAGACAGTACGAACACCGGGGAGCTGTTTTTT.

Only one count was recorded for this clone. The chain uses TRBV15 and TRBJ2-7; no reliable D call. Trimming shortened V by 5 bases and J by 5 bases, and 7 bases separated the two germline ends. There are 11 residues in the CDR3. CDR1 is LNHNV and CDR2 is YYDKDF in the germline V gene (reference sequence). The CDR3 bases are TGTGCCACCAGCGTCCGCGACGAGCAGTACTTC. Translated: CATSVRDEQYF.